These 19 T cell receptor beta chains were sequenced from one sample in a study of T cell changes during pregnancy in multiple sclerosis. TCRdb keeps only in-frame clones here, not all; method: immunoSEQ multiplex PCR. The table lists about 29,000 clones, about 89% of them singletons. The sequencing used CD8+ T cells from peripheral blood mononuclear cells, collected after pregnancy. Receptors were obtained from a female donor with multiple sclerosis, enrolled in a pregnancy study.

The chain links TRBV27 to TRBJ1-1; D may be TRBD1 (5 bases). The CDR3 sequence is 14 residues long. With 4 bases removed from V and 0 bases from J, the gap between germline ends came to 9 bases. Germline CDR1 is MNHEY and CDR2 is SMNVEV (reference sequence). CDR3 DNA: TGTGCCAGCAGTTCAGGGCAGCTGAACACTGAAGCTTTCTTT. Translated, it gives CASSSGQLNTEAFF.

The chain carries TRBV7-9 and TRBJ1-5, with TRBD1 matching over 8 bases. V shed 1 base and J 2 bases; nucleotides not matched to a gene: 1. The CDR3 covers 15 residues. Germline V CDR1 and CDR2: SEHNR, FQNEAQ (reference sequence). The CDR3 is CASSLGGQGNQPQHF. CDR3 in DNA: TGTGCCAGCAGCTTAGGGGGACAGGGCAATCAGCCCCAGCATTTT.

The rearrangement uses TRBV13 and TRBJ2-1; 7 nucleotides align to TRBD1. This CDR3 has 13 residues. V lost 5 bases to trimming and J lost 7 bases; unmatched junction nucleotides: 5. Germline CDR1 reads PRHDT; CDR2 reads FYEKMQ (reference sequence). The CDR3 protein is CASSIYRGNEQFF. Written as DNA, the CDR3 is TGTGCCAGCAGCATATACAGGGGTAATGAGCAGTTCTTC. The entire variable domain, with the rest obtained from reference TRBV13 and TRBJ2-1, is as follows: AAGVIQSPRHLIKEKRETATLKCYPIPRHDTVYWYQQGPGQDPQFLISFYEKMQSDKGSIPDRFSAQQFSDYHSELNMSSLELGDSALYFCASSIYRGNEQFFGPGTRLTVL.

The chain links TRBV28 to TRBJ2-4; a weak D match, TRBD2 (6 bases). The CDR3 runs to 12 residues. Germline CDR1 is MDHEN and CDR2 is SYDVKM. The V gene lost 10 bases and the J gene lost 6 bases, with 13 bases spanning the gap. DNA for the CDR3: TGTGCCACCTCGGGGGAGGCAAACATTCAGTACTTC. Translation gives CATSGEANIQYF. Full variable domain (outside the CDR3, taken from reference TRBV28 and TRBJ2-4): DVKVTQSSRYLVKRTGEKVFLECVQDMDHENMFWYRQDPGLGLRLIYFSYDVKMKEKGDIPEGYSVSREKKERFSLILESASTNQTSMYLCATSGEANIQYFGAGTRLSVL.

This clone was observed a few times. The chain employs TRBV14 and TRBJ1-1; possibly TRBD1 for D (6 bases). The CDR3 has 14 amino acids. Between the trimmed V and J ends, which lost 4 bases and 3 bases, there was a span of 12 bases. The V gene's germline CDR1 is SGHDN and CDR2 FVKESK. CDR3 amino acids: CASSRGGGYTEAFF. The CDR3 DNA reads as TGTGCCAGCAGCCGAGGTGGGGGCTACACTGAAGCTTTCTTT.

The CDR3 loop reads CASSPAGTYEQYF. DNA for the CDR3: TGTGCCAGCAGCCCCGCGGGTACCTACGAGCAGTACTTC. V and J are TRBV7-9 and TRBJ2-7, with D possibly being TRBD2 (5 bases). The germline V and J ends were trimmed by 5 bases and 2 bases, with 10 bases remaining between them. Germline CDR1 reads SEHNR; CDR2 reads FQNEAQ (reference sequence). The CDR3 extends over 13 amino acids.

The CDR3 loop is CASSFPGNEQFF. The CDR3 coding sequence is TGTGCCAGCAGTTTCCCGGGGAATGAGCAGTTCTTC. J is TRBJ2-1 and V is TRBV27; D may be TRBD2 (5 bases). Germline V gene data show CDR1 as MNHEY and CDR2 as SMNVEV (reference sequence). The CDR3 is 12 residues long. Trimming shortened V by 3 bases and J by 7 bases, and 7 bases separated the two germline ends.

In its sample, this clone was seen once. The rearrangement uses TRBV6-5 and TRBJ1-2; no firm D call. V gave up 4 bases and J gave up 0 bases, with 6 bases separating them. CDR3 length: 13 amino acids. In germline, CDR1 is MNHEY, CDR2 SVGAGI. The CDR3 sequence is CASSLTANYGYTF. CDR3 bases: TGTGCCAGCAGTTTAACGGCTAACTATGGCTACACCTTC.

V gene TRBV13 combines with J gene TRBJ1-1; D remains unclear. Germline V gene lookup returns CDR1 PRHDT and CDR2 FYEKMQ (reference sequence). The V and J ends lost 5 bases and 6 bases respectively, with 16 bases between them. The CDR3 runs to 14 residues. The CDR3 region has the DNA TGTGCCAGCAGCCCCGGGAGGGAAGCCCCTGAAGCTTTCTTT. Protein: CASSPGREAPEAFF.

The rearrangement uses TRBV10-3 and TRBJ2-1; 7 bases line up with TRBD2. Trimming took 7 bases from V and 7 from J; bases not matched to a gene: 13. CDR3 length: 15 residues. CDR1 and CDR2 from the germline V gene are ENHRY and SYGVKD. As DNA, the CDR3 is TGTGCCATCACACGGCGGGGGAGGGCCGATAATGAGCAGTTCTTC. This sequence encodes CAITRRGRADNEQFF.

The chain combines TRBV12-1 with TRBJ2-1; TRBD2 is the table's D call and was not checked against the DNA. TRBV12-1 represents a pseudogene. CDR3 size: 19 residues. The CDR3 DNA follows: TGTGCCAGCAGCTCCGGGGGACTAGCGGGAGAATTACCCTACAATGAGCAGTTCTTC. Residues: CASSSGGLAGELPYNEQFF.

This chain uses TRBV27 with TRBJ2-5; TRBD1 agrees at 9 bases. The ends lost 6 bases at V and 5 bases at J; junction bases unmatched: 7. The V gene's germline CDR1 is MNHEY and CDR2 SMNVEV (reference sequence). The CDR3 is made up of 14 amino acids. CDR3 sequence reads: CASRGTGREETQYF. CDR3 coding DNA: TGTGCCAGCAGGGGGACAGGGAGGGAGGAGACCCAGTACTTC.

This chain's CDR3 is CASSDRAGAGNEQFF. DNA of the CDR3: TGTGCCAGCAGTGACCGAGCGGGAGCAGGGAATGAGCAGTTCTTC. The chain employs TRBV6-4 and TRBJ2-1; 8 nucleotides agree with TRBD2. Germline V gene sequence: CDR1 MRHNA, CDR2 SNTAGT. This CDR3 comprises 15 residues. V gave up 2 bases and J gave up 7 bases; unmatched junction bases: 7.

This sequence joins TRBV7-9 and TRBJ2-7, with a tentative D call TRBD1 (10 bases). Looked up from germline, CDR1 is SEHNR and CDR2 is FQNEAQ (reference sequence). Trimming took off 1 base at V and 7 bases at J, with 26 bases between the two ends. The CDR3 is made up of 18 amino acids. In DNA form, the CDR3 reads TGTGCCAGCAGCTTAGTAAGGACAGGGGGATGGACTAGCGAGGAGCAGTACTTC. Encoded protein: CASSLVRTGGWTSEEQYF.

The V gene is TRBV7-2, the J gene TRBJ2-7; 7 nucleotides agree with TRBD1. CDR3 length: 14 residues. V lost 5 bases, J lost 4 bases, and 8 bases stayed unmatched. Germline-derived CDR1 and CDR2 are SGHTA and FQGNSA. The CDR3 DNA is TGTGCCAGCAGCCCTGGGACAGCTACTTACGAGCAGTACTTC. This encodes CASSPGTATYEQYF.

The chain is built from TRBV6-6 and TRBJ1-1; D is possibly TRBD1 (5 bases). The germline V and J ends were trimmed by 7 bases and 6 bases, with 15 bases remaining between them. Germline CDR1 reads MNHNY; CDR2 reads SVGAGI (reference sequence). The CDR3 contains 13 residues. CDR3 in amino acids: CASNPTGGPEAFF. Written as DNA, the CDR3 is TGTGCCAGCAACCCCACGGGGGGACCTGAAGCTTTCTTT.

The chain employs TRBV2 and TRBJ2-5; TRBD2 is a possible D gene (5 bases). The V end was cut by 7 bases, the J end by 5 bases, with 11 bases between. The CDR3 spans 12 residues. CDR1 is SNHLY and CDR2 is FYNNEI in the germline V gene. The CDR3 coding sequence is TGTGCCAGCAAAGAGAGGGCGGAGACCCAGTACTTC. Amino acids: CASKERAETQYF.

The chain employs TRBV27 and TRBJ2-7; 10 nucleotides match TRBD1. With V trimmed by 6 bases and J by 6 bases, 11 bases remained unmatched. Germline-derived CDR1 and CDR2 are MNHEY and SMNVEV (reference sequence). The CDR3 consists of 15 residues. The CDR3 reads CASRNRRDRGSEQYF. CDR3 nucleotides: TGTGCCAGCAGAAACCGCCGGGACAGGGGCTCCGAGCAGTACTTC.

This clone was observed a single time. The chain carries TRBV27 and TRBJ2-7; D perhaps matches TRBD2 (6 bases). This CDR3 has 15 amino acids. The germline V and J ends were trimmed by 1 base and 0 bases, with 10 bases remaining between them. Looked up from germline, CDR1 is MNHEY and CDR2 is SMNVEV (reference sequence). The CDR3 DNA is TGTGCCAGCAGTTTATTCGCGGGGAGCTCCTACGAGCAGTACTTC. Its protein product is CASSLFAGSSYEQYF.